Below, 15 T cell receptor beta chains from the same sample are listed, as sequenced in a study of T-cell memory formation after mild COVID-19. MiXCR, run by TCRdb on the 5' RACE reads, gives a single entry per CDR3 protein. This repertoire shows 380,000 or so distinct CDR3 sequences, roughly 15% found once; its top ten account for 22%. The specimen was PBMCs or a T cell subset sorted from them (not recorded which). The receptors here all came from a man younger than 30 who had mild COVID-19 (a few samples of this study predate the infection). Cell type and time point are not known.

The chain recombines TRBV28 with TRBJ1-6, with D hard to call. Trimming took off 4 bases at V and 10 bases at J, with 14 bases between the two ends. Looked up from germline, CDR1 is MDHEN and CDR2 is SYDVKM. The CDR3 has 14 residues. The CDR3 DNA reads as TGTGCCAGCAGTTGGAGACGGTATATCTCACCCCTCCACTTT. It codes for CASSWRRYISPLHF.

The chain combines TRBV7-9 with TRBJ2-1; 9 bases agree with TRBD1. V dropped 5 bases and J dropped 8; count of bases not matched to a gene: 13. The germline V gene has CDR1 SEHNR and CDR2 FQNEAQ (reference sequence). This CDR3 contains 16 residues. The CDR3 region has the DNA TGTGCCAGCAGCATAAGCCCGGGACAGGGCCCCCATGAGCAGTTCTTC. Protein product: CASSISPGQGPHEQFF.

The chain couples TRBV4-2 to TRBJ1-5; D gene ambiguous. Per the germline V gene, CDR1 is LGHNA and CDR2 is YNFKEQ. The V end lost 0 bases, the J end lost 5 bases, and 20 bases lay between the germline ends. This CDR3 contains 18 residues. CDR3 bases: TGTGCCAGCAGCCAAGATTCTCGCGTTGGCAGAATGGATCAGCCCCAGCATTTT. Residues: CASSQDSRVGRMDQPQHF.

This clonotype has ten or more counts. The J gene is TRBJ2-1, the V gene TRBV20-1; 7 bases match TRBD1. This CDR3 comprises 16 residues. Germline V lookup: CDR1 DFQATT, CDR2 SNEGSKA (reference sequence). V trimming: 0 bases; J trimming: 4 bases; junction bases outside the gene matches: 9. The CDR3 DNA sequence: TGCAGTGCTAGAGATTCTCGGGCAGGGGGTTACAATGAGCAGTTCTTC. This encodes CSARDSRAGGYNEQFF.

This clonotype was picked up a small number of times. The CDR3 protein is CASSYGQVSYGYTF. The CDR3, as DNA: TGTGCCAGCAGTTACGGTCAGGTCTCCTATGGCTACACCTTC. This chain connects TRBV6-5 to TRBJ1-2; no firm D call. V was pared by 2 bases and J by 4 bases, with 11 bases between. This CDR3 is built from 14 residues. CDR1 and CDR2 from the germline V gene are MNHEY and SVGAGI.

This clonotype has only a few counts. The J gene is TRBJ1-5, the V gene TRBV20-1, with D uncertain. The CDR3 contains 16 residues. Germline values: CDR1 DFQATT, CDR2 SNEGSKA (reference sequence). V lost 3 bases to trimming and J lost 5 bases, with 20 bases between them. DNA for the CDR3: TGCAGTGCTAGGGTAGATTATTACGGACTGGATCAGCCCCAGCATTTT. This sequence encodes CSARVDYYGLDQPQHF.

This clonotype was observed a few times. This sequence joins TRBV5-1 and TRBJ1-1; 10 nucleotides agree with TRBD1. J lost 0 bases, V lost 4 bases, and 6 bases had no gene match. The CDR3 is made up of 16 amino acids. Germline V CDR1 and CDR2: SGHRS, YFSETQ. CDR3 in DNA: TGCGCCAGCAGCGACAGGGGGCGGGGGATGAACACTGAAGCTTTCTTT. Protein sequence: CASSDRGRGMNTEAFF.

V and J are TRBV6-5 and TRBJ2-3; D remains unclear. Germline CDR1 reads MNHEY; CDR2 reads SVGAGI. The CDR3 loop spans 15 amino acids. V lost 3 bases to trimming and J lost 1 base, with 11 bases between them. The CDR3 DNA sequence: TGTGCCAGCAGTTATTCCACCTCGCGCACAGATACGCAGTATTTT. Translation: CASSYSTSRTDTQYF.

This clonotype occurred many times. This chain joins TRBV7-9 and TRBJ2-3; D is possibly TRBD2 (7 bases). Trimming left V 6 bases short and J 2 bases short, with 12 bases between. The CDR3 has 14 residues. Germline values: CDR1 SEHNR, CDR2 FQNEAQ (reference sequence). DNA of the CDR3: TGTGCCAGCAGTGGAGGGGGGGCCACAGATACGCAGTATTTT. As protein: CASSGGGATDTQYF.

This clonotype was seen many times. V is TRBV7-9 and J is TRBJ1-3, with 7 nucleotides matching TRBD1. Germline V gives CDR1 SEHNR, CDR2 FQNEAQ (reference sequence). V lost 5 bases, J lost 13 bases, and 14 bases stayed unmatched. The CDR3 spans 14 residues. This CDR3 reads CASSPQGQLGGIYF. For the CDR3, the DNA is TGTGCCAGCAGCCCCCAGGGACAGCTTGGTGGTATATATTTT.

This clonotype came up a few times. V usage is TRBV6-5 and J usage is TRBJ2-7, with TRBD2 matching 9 bases. The CDR3 has 15 amino acids. CDR1 is MNHEY and CDR2 is SVGAGI in the germline V gene. Losses at the gene ends were 0 bases for V and 5 bases for J; bases not matched to a gene: 5. The CDR3 sequence: CASSYSISGGHEQYF. The DNA for the CDR3 is TGTGCCAGCAGTTACTCGATTAGCGGGGGCCACGAGCAGTACTTC.

The chain is built from TRBV7-3 and TRBJ1-6, with D hard to call. The V gene's germline CDR1 is SGHTA and CDR2 FQGTGA. The CDR3 runs to 14 residues. Trimming took off 2 bases at V and 9 bases at J, with 11 bases between the two ends. This CDR3 is CASSLGAKGSPLHF. The CDR3 DNA is TGTGCCAGCAGCTTAGGAGCCAAAGGTTCACCCCTCCACTTT.

This clonotype came up a few times. The V and J genes are TRBV5-1 and TRBJ1-5; the D is unclear. The CDR3 length is 12 residues. Trimming shortened V by 3 bases and J by 9 bases, and 10 bases separated the two germline ends. The V gene's germline CDR1 is SGHRS and CDR2 YFSETQ. The chain's CDR3 is CASSSDTRPQHF. The CDR3 DNA reads TGCGCCAGCAGCTCGGATACAAGGCCCCAGCATTTT.

This clonotype was seen more than once but under ten times. The chain combines TRBV6-6 with TRBJ2-7; 12 nucleotides align to TRBD1. Losses at the gene ends were 8 bases for V and 7 bases for J; bases not matched to a gene: 9. The CDR3 consists of 14 residues. The germline CDR1 and CDR2 sequences are MNHNY and SVGAGI (reference sequence). DNA of the CDR3: TGTGCCAGCGGCCACGGGGACAGGGGGCGAGAGCAGTACTTC. Translated, it gives CASGHGDRGREQYF.

To note about this clonotype: At one of its ends the junction is not consistent with the germline gene, which may arise from a read error. This chain connects TRBV6-2 or TRBV6-3 to TRBJ2-1, with 10 nucleotides matching TRBD2. The length of the CDR3 is 15 residues. The germline CDR1 and CDR2 sequences are MNHEY and SVGEGT. The CDR3 nucleotides are TGTGCCTGCAGAGCGGGGGGGTTCTCCTACAATGAGCAGTTCTTC. Translating gives CACRAGGFSYNEQFF.